These T cell receptor beta chains were read from a single sample in a study of cytomegalovirus exposure and HLA in healthy donors. Generated by immunoSEQ multiplex PCR, the TCRdb table keeps only in-frame clones and is missing some. The table shows roughly 150,000 clones, with just under 80% occurring only once. The specimen was PBMCs. The receptor source for this set is a woman aged 40-49 years in good health and CMV-seropositive. Both conserved end residues are part of each CDR3. The D gene is left open where the match is weak. Expanded clones get a size class; other rows say once, few or many, or leave the size out.

>TRBV4-1|TRBJ1-1|TRBD1|-
CASSQDPGQGKRTEAFF
TGCGCCAGCAGCCAAGATCCAGGACAGGGAAAGCGGACTGAAGCTTTCTTT
>TRBV7-9|TRBJ1-4|TRBD1|-
CSSSEGQYNEKLFF
TGTTCCAGCAGCGAGGGACAGTATAATGAAAAACTGTTTTTT
>TRBV7-7|TRBJ2-1|-|-
CASSSGLYYNEQFF
TGTGCTAGCAGCTCCGGACTCTACTACAATGAGCAGTTCTTC
>TRBV15|TRBJ2-7|TRBD1|-
CATSREGQAYRQYF
TGTGCCACCAGCAGGGAAGGACAGGCCTATAGGCAGTACTTC
>TRBV4-3|TRBJ2-5|TRBD2|-
CASSQGTILSETQYF
TGCGCCAGCAGCCAGGGGACTATTCTCTCGGAGACCCAGTACTTC
>TRBV29-1|TRBJ2-7|-|few
CSVRTNYEQYF
TGCAGCGTGAGGACAAACTACGAGCAGTACTTC
>TRBV29-1|TRBJ1-2|-|-
CSVASLRDGYTF
TGCAGCGTTGCCTCCCTCCGGGATGGCTACACCTTC
>TRBV5-1|TRBJ1-2|TRBD1|-
CASNPTGEVRNGYTF
TGCGCCAGCAATCCGACAGGGGAGGTTCGTAATGGCTACACCTTC
>TRBV9|TRBJ1-2|TRBD1|-
CASSVGQGVNGYTF
TGTGCCAGCAGCGTAGGACAGGGGGTTAATGGCTACACCTTC
>TRBV6-5|TRBJ1-6|-|few
CASSWAVMNSPLHF
TGTGCCAGCAGTTGGGCAGTGATGAATTCACCCCTCCACTTT
>TRBV5-5|TRBJ2-1|-|-
CASSSGTGMNEQFF
TGTGCCAGCAGCTCCGGGACTGGTATGAATGAGCAGTTCTTC
>TRBV30|TRBJ1-3|-|-
CASTRGKGNTIYF
TGTGCCTCCACGAGGGGGAAAGGAAACACCATATATTTT
>TRBV6-5|TRBJ2-1|-|-
CASSYNSEQFF
TGTGCCAGCAGTTATAATAGTGAGCAGTTCTTC
>TRBV7-9|TRBJ1-6|-|-
CASDDSTSPLHF
TGTGCCAGCGACGACAGTACTTCACCCCTCCACTTT
>TRBV28|TRBJ1-6|-|-
CASCGQGNNSPLHF
TGTGCCAGCTGCGGCCAGGGGAATAATTCACCCCTCCACTTT
>TRBV29-1|TRBJ1-1|TRBD1|few
CSVGQGKTEAFF
TGCAGCGTCGGACAGGGGAAGACTGAAGCTTTCTTT
>TRBV12-5|TRBJ2-7|-|-
CASGFQTAHDEQYF
TGTGCTAGTGGTTTCCAGACAGCACACGACGAGCAGTACTTC
>TRBV25-1|TRBJ1-4|TRBD1|-
CASGTGTGDEKLFF
TGTGCCAGCGGAACCGGGACAGGGGACGAAAAACTGTTTTTT
>TRBV27|TRBJ2-3|-|-
CASRGTGGRTDTQYF
TGTGCCAGCAGGGGCACGGGGGGCCGGACAGATACGCAGTATTTT
>TRBV18|TRBJ1-2|-|-
CASSPLDSYGYTF
TGTGCCAGCTCACCACTGGACAGCTATGGCTACACCTTC
>TRBV2|TRBJ2-7|-|few
CASSVTGSDYEQYF
TGTGCCAGCAGTGTGACTGGATCCGATTACGAGCAGTACTTC
>TRBV7-9|TRBJ2-3|TRBD2|few
CASSSPDSGLNTQYF
TGTGCCAGCAGCTCACCTGATTCGGGACTAAATACGCAGTATTTT
>TRBV7-2|TRBJ1-2|TRBD1|-
CASSGRDRGGLTNYGYTF
TGTGCCAGCAGCGGGAGAGACAGGGGGGGATTAACTAACTATGGCTACACCTTC
>TRBV7-2|TRBJ2-7|-|-
CASSLAGTSTYEQYF
TGTGCCAGCAGCTTAGCGGGGACTTCGACCTACGAGCAGTACTTC
>TRBV30|TRBJ1-6|TRBD1|-
CAWKRSGGSPLHF
TGTGCCTGGAAACGCTCAGGGGGCTCACCCCTCCACTTT
>TRBV28|TRBJ1-5|-|-
CASSPPGGGMSNQPQHF
TGTGCCAGCAGTCCCCCCGGCGGGGGAATGAGCAATCAGCCCCAGCATTTT
>TRBV5-4|TRBJ2-2|TRBD1|-
CASRDRGLSGELFF
TGTGCCAGTCGGGACAGGGGGCTTAGCGGGGAGCTGTTTTTT
>TRBV4-1|TRBJ1-3|-|-
CASSQSTGLTGNTIYF
TGCGCCAGCAGCCAGTCGACAGGTCTCACTGGAAACACCATATATTTT
>TRBV27|TRBJ2-2|-|-
CASSLKGGYTGELFF
TGTGCCAGCAGTTTAAAGGGGGGGTACACCGGGGAGCTGTTTTTT
>TRBV7-2|TRBJ2-2|TRBD2|-
CASSLGGLAGGGELFF
TGTGCCAGCAGCTTAGGGGGGCTGGCGGGGGGCGGGGAGCTGTTTTTT
>TRBV14|TRBJ2-7|-|-
CASSRPYGGVYEQYF
TGTGCCAGCAGCCGCCCCTACGGAGGGGTCTACGAGCAGTACTTC
>TRBV6-6|TRBJ1-1|TRBD1|-
CASSQPGQINTEAFF
TGTGCCAGCAGTCAACCGGGACAGATTAACACTGAAGCTTTCTTT
>TRBV25-1|TRBJ1-2|TRBD1|-
CASSADRGNYGYTF
TGTGCCAGCAGTGCCGACAGGGGGAACTATGGCTACACCTTC
>TRBV9|TRBJ2-3|-|-
CASSAGQRQYF
TGTGCCAGCAGCGCTGGACAGAGGCAGTATTTT
>TRBV7-3|TRBJ2-7|-|-
CASSLSGTTQQYF
TGTGCCAGCAGCTTAAGCGGGACCACCCAGCAGTACTTC
>TRBV13|TRBJ2-7|-|-
CASSPTRRAYEQYF
TGTGCCAGCAGCCCCACCCGACGGGCCTACGAGCAGTACTTC
>TRBV6-1|TRBJ2-2|-|-
CASSVRGANTGELFF
TGTGCCAGCAGTGTCCGGGGGGCGAACACCGGGGAGCTGTTCTTT
>TRBV7-2|TRBJ1-2|-|-
CASSLTPTSGNLYGYTF
TGTGCCAGCAGCTTGACTCCGACTTCGGGAAACCTCTATGGCTACACCTTC
>TRBV6-1|TRBJ2-7|TRBD1|-
CASNSGQGGYEQYF
TGTGCCAGCAATAGCGGACAGGGTGGTTACGAGCAGTACTTC
>TRBV7-6|TRBJ1-1|TRBD1|-
CASSTTGVNTEAFF
TGTGCCAGCAGCACAACAGGGGTGAACACTGAAGCTTTCTTT
>TRBV28|TRBJ1-2|-|-
CASRDSSVWGYTF
TGTGCCAGCAGAGACTCCTCCGTGTGGGGCTACACCTTC
>TRBV6-6|TRBJ2-2|TRBD1|-
CASSVQGAGELFF
TGTGCCAGCAGTGTACAGGGGGCCGGGGAGCTGTTTTTT
>TRBV14|TRBJ2-7|-|-
CASSQYRGGEQYF
TGTGCCAGCAGCCAATACAGGGGGGGCGAGCAGTACTTC
>TRBV11-2|TRBJ1-5|-|-
CASSLDEGDSNQPQHF
TGTGCCAGCAGCTTAGATGAGGGTGATAGCAATCAGCCCCAGCATTTT
>TRBV10-3|TRBJ2-1|TRBD2|-
CANAPRASGGVYNEQFF
TGTGCCAACGCTCCGAGGGCCAGCGGGGGGGTCTACAATGAGCAGTTCTTC